This is a list of T cell receptor beta chains from one sample in a study of T-cell memory formation after mild COVID-19. MiXCR, applied by TCRdb to the 5' RACE reads, yields one record per CDR3 protein. The table has hundreds of thousands of distinct CDR3 sequences, around 15% seen once. Source material: PBMCs or a T cell subset sorted from them (not recorded which). These receptors all come from a man younger than 35 who had mild COVID-19 (a few samples of this study predate the infection). Cell type and time point are not known. CDR3s include the opening cysteine and the closing phenylalanine or tryptophan.

>TRBV6-2/TRBV6-3|13|TRBJ2-2
CASSYLRTGELFF
>TRBV4-2|12|TRBJ1-4
CASSRAGLELFF
>TRBV5-1|16|TRBJ1-2
CASSVSPGQRNYGYTF
>TRBV28|15|TRBJ2-5
CASRGGQGAWETQYF
>TRBV10-2|14|TRBJ2-2
CASSEPGGTGELFF
>TRBV12-3/TRBV12-4|17|TRBJ2-3
CASSLGLAGGGTDTQYF
>TRBV6-1|13|TRBJ1-1
CASSEPGNTEAFF
>TRBV28|16|TRBJ2-3
CASSSRGQGAADTQYF
>TRBV6-2/TRBV6-3|15|TRBJ1-5
CASSSTGTSNQPQHF
>TRBV12-3/TRBV12-4|12|TRBJ2-2
CASSPQGRELFF
>TRBV5-5|19|TRBJ2-1
CASSATGTSGRIAYNEQFF
>TRBV9|14|TRBJ1-1
CASSVATQNTEAFF
>TRBV18|14|TRBJ1-1
CASSPTEESLTGFF
>TRBV7-6|14|TRBJ2-1
CASSLDPTPNEQFF
>TRBV6-2/TRBV6-3|15|TRBJ2-7
CASIPTPDRVGEQYF
>TRBV7-9|13|TRBJ1-2
CASSAGTGVGYTF
>TRBV7-3|15|TRBJ1-6
CASSVGTGWDSPLHF
>TRBV12-3/TRBV12-4|15|TRBJ1-2
CASSLNSRTVYGYTF
>TRBV4-1|15|TRBJ2-7
CASSHTSGGLYEQYF
>TRBV7-2|14|TRBJ2-5
CASSREDRMETQYF
>TRBV6-1|14|TRBJ1-5
CASSWPGAYQPQHF
>TRBV4-3|17|TRBJ2-7
CASSQDREIGAAYEQYF
>TRBV20-1|12|TRBJ2-1
CSARARYNEQFF
>TRBV18|15|TRBJ2-3
CASSPFTGGTDTQYF